One and the same sample provided the 5 T cell receptor beta chains below, sequenced in a study of T cell responses to AZD1222 COVID-19 vaccine. Only in-frame clones appear in the TCRdb table, and some are missing; sequencing was by immunoSEQ multiplex PCR. This table holds 120,000 or so clones, 90% found once. The sample here was peripheral blood, taken on day 0 of MenACWY control vaccination. The receptors derive from an adult in good health.

This chain connects TRBV3-1 (or the pseudogene TRBV3-2) to TRBJ2-7; TRBD2 is a possible D gene (6 bases). The V end lost 4 bases, the J end lost 3 bases, and 13 bases lay between the germline ends. CDR1 and CDR2 (germline): LGHDT, YNNKEL (reference sequence). The CDR3 runs 14 residues. The CDR3: CASSLRQGGYEQYF. The CDR3 DNA is TGTGCCAGCAGCCTCCGCCAGGGAGGCTACGAGCAGTACTTC.

The J gene is TRBJ1-2, the V gene TRBV5-4; 7 bases are a match to TRBD1. The CDR3 sequence is 17 residues long. Germline assignment: CDR1 SGHNT and CDR2 YYREEE (reference sequence). After removal of 5 bases from V and 4 bases from J, the junction contained 17 bases not matched to a gene. DNA of the CDR3: TGTGCCAGCAGGCGCGGGAGTGATCCAGGGGGAAGCTATGGCTACACCTTC. Protein: CASRRGSDPGGSYGYTF.

The V gene is TRBV29-1, the J gene TRBJ2-7; 10 bases fit TRBD1. Trimming removed 7 bases from V and 6 bases from J; junction bases left unmatched: 6. The CDR3 is 12 residues long. Germline V gene sequence: CDR1 SQVTM, CDR2 ANQGSEA. CDR3 region: CSETGTGVEQYV. For the CDR3, the DNA is TGCAGCGAAACCGGGACAGGGGTCGAGCAGTACGTC.

The chain carries TRBV15 and TRBJ1-5; 8 positions match TRBD1. V shed 3 bases, J shed 2 bases, and the junction held 3 bases outside the gene matches. Germline V gives CDR1 LNHNV, CDR2 YYDKDF (reference sequence). CDR3 length equals 15 residues. The CDR3 DNA reads as TGTGCCACCAGCAGCAGGGGGCTGGGCAATCAGCCCCAGCATTTT. It translates to CATSSRGLGNQPQHF.

The V gene is TRBV6-6, the J gene TRBJ1-5, with 7 bases identical to TRBD1. Germline V gene data show CDR1 as MNHNY and CDR2 as SVGAGI (reference sequence). The CDR3 contains 16 residues. Losses at the gene ends were 2 bases for V and 4 bases for J; bases not matched to a gene: 8. CDR3 loop: CASSYEADRANQPQHF. For the CDR3, the DNA is TGTGCCAGCAGTTACGAAGCCGACAGGGCTAATCAGCCCCAGCATTTT.